This T cell receptor (beta chain) was observed in a study of T cells expressing NK-cell markers. Regarding the study as a whole: Certain NKG2C+ T cell clones were expanded, and their HCMV specificity remained unclear.

TCRdb derives one entry per CDR3 protein from the 5' RACE reads, leaving out DNA. The sample has about 260,000 distinct CDR3 sequences, and its top ten clones hold approximately 0.41%. To note about this clonotype: The antigen is not known.

The CDR3 is 18 amino acids. Germline lookup yields CDR1 SGHRS and CDR2 YFSETQ. The clonotype originates from a man between 18 and 35 years old in good health. The genes are TRBV5-1 and TRBJ2-2; TCRdb lists TRBD2, though no DNA is available to test this call. The sample was blood T cells: a sorted CD56 or NKG2C T cell subset, CD4+ or CD8+ T cells, or bulk PBMC T cells (not recorded which). The CDR3 sequence: CASTYGTSGSRIPGELFF. Full variable domain (rest looked up from reference TRBV5-1 and TRBJ2-2): KAGVTQTPRYLIKTRGQQVTLSCSPISGHRSVSWYQQTPGQGLQFLFEYFSETQRNKGNFPGRFSGRQFSNSRSEMNVSTLELGDSALYLCASTYGTSGSRIPGELFFGEGSRLTVL.